The subject of this entry is one TCR beta chain. Its recognized antigen is unknown. Nothing much larger sits one base from this clone, and base qualities are not available. This sample is drawn from a study of blood T cell repertoires in COVID-19 (dated by TCRdb to about 2020). Some background on the complete study: Samples covering the acute and convalescent phases of COVID-19 were provided by collaborators in the United States, Italy and Spain. The prospective study material was composed of cDNA or gDNA derived from T cells, B-cell-depleted T cells, or PBMCs. The dataset comprised deeply sampled blood TCRbeta repertoires from subjects exposed to, actively infected with, or recovered from COVID-19. The repertoires were released in a freely available public database intended as a resource for research on the immune response to SARS-CoV-2. The samples were drawn from two sources: the first 160 participants of the ongoing ImmuneRACE study, and fewer than 1,500 subjects contributed by 6 global collaborators. A de-identified subject ID, COVID-19 status, age in years and sex were almost always included in the sample metadata. Where available, HLA class I and class II types were taken from metadata supplied by the sample provider and were not determined by assay-based typing. The full study reports these points: The quantity of clinical and demographic metadata differed by source and by participant and was supplied without curation.

The collaborating institutions used their own protocols to collect whole blood in K2EDTA tubes. For TCRbeta analysis, collaborators shipped samples in one of three forms: frozen whole blood, isolated PBMCs, or DNA extracted from either of those sample types. At the junction V is shortened by 2 bases and J by 2 bases, with 10 bases in between. Sequences MDHEN (CDR1) and SYDVKM (CDR2) are obtained from the germline V gene. The CDR3, cysteine through phenylalanine, is 14 amino acids long. The sequence is cut down to CDR3 DNA, 42 bases in frame from base 1. TCRbeta CDR3 regions were amplified from genomic DNA by means of the immunoSEQ Assay, a bias-controlled multiplex PCR. On the study's bioinformatics: Within the assay, amplification of reference gene primers was used to estimate how many nucleated cells each sample contained. Sequence reads were collapsed and filtered to measure the absolute abundance of every unique TCRbeta CDR3 rearrangement. For each sample, productive Simpson clonality was calculated as the square root of Simpson's diversity index over productive rearrangements. Sourced from immuneACCESS, this table was stored by TCRdb with only in-frame sequences that have V and J called. A share of the clones is absent; for the studies checked, an unresolved V gene accounts for under half, and the remainder has no known explanation. V, J and clone size reflect that table, while D and trimming were determined from the DNA. This sample lists 35,000 to 45,000 clones; 85% were detected once. The ten most abundant clones make up roughly 9.9% of the sample.

Sequenced input: peripheral blood. This chain is built from TRBV28 and TRBJ2-7; TRBD2 is a possible D gene, resting on 5 matching bases. The receptor comes from a human donor in a cohort sampled during active COVID-19. The nucleotides are TGTGCCAGCAGTTTACTGTCGGAGGCCTACGAGCAGTACTTC. It is translated as CASSLLSEAYEQYF.